The T cell receptor (beta chain) under discussion was sequenced for a study of regulatory T cells in long-lasting Graves disease. Sequencing libraries for TCR beta were prepared with iRepertoire HTBI primers and Arm-PCR of CDR3 regions. TCRdb recomputed calls from the multiplex PCR reads with MiXCR, one row per CDR3 protein. The sample shows 500,000 or so distinct CDR3 sequences, 15% to 20% of them seen only once. CDR1 is MDHEN and CDR2 is SYDVKM in the germline V gene. The CDR3 length is 13 residues. Trimming took off 2 bases at V and 4 bases at J, with 8 bases between the two ends. In regard to this clonotype: The antigen is not known.

Study results and limitations: The study found lower TCR diversity in persistent Graves' patients than in newly diagnosed ones.

Noted time point: newly diagnosed GD, antithyroid drugs for less than 3 months. Making the TCR library involved RNA that had been extracted from PBMCs. The same data also contributed to another study, on T cells in Graves' hyperthyroidism and ophthalmopathy. That study reports: HTBI primers were the set used in a first-round RT-PCR of the TCR CDR3.

The material was peripheral blood mononuclear cells (PBMCs), obtained at new diagnosis, from a patient treated with antithyroid drugs. This clonotype originated in a woman in her forties or fifties with Graves disease. V and J are TRBV28 and TRBJ1-2; a weak D match, TRBD1 (6 bases). This CDR3 reads CASSLVGAYGYTF. The CDR3 DNA reads as TGTGCCAGCAGTTTAGTGGGGGCCTATGGCTACACCTTC.